This TCR beta chain emerged from a study of blood T cell repertoires in COVID-19. About the study: Nucleic acid was either cDNA or gDNA, and it came from T cells, B-cell-depleted T cells, or PBMCs.

In the study's own analysis: Nucleated cell counts were estimated from reference gene primer amplification. Generated by immunoSEQ multiplex PCR, the TCRdb table keeps only in-frame clones and is missing some. V and J calls and clone size are given by that table; D and trimming were obtained from the DNA. This sample carries 150,000 to 200,000 clones, around four fifths of them seen once, and the ten largest clones take under 5.5%. V was pared by 6 bases and J by 9 bases, with 11 bases of the junction left unmatched. Germline lookup yields CDR1 GTSNPN and CDR2 SVGIG (reference sequence). The CDR3 runs to 13 residues.

This chain uses TRBV30 with TRBJ2-1; 7 bases line up with TRBD2. The sample comprised peripheral blood. The receptor comes from a woman aged 25 to 45 with acute or convalescent COVID-19. The CDR3 DNA reads TGTGCCTGTGCCGTGGGAGGGCCTAGTGAGCAGTTCTTC. Its protein is CACAVGGPSEQFF.